This entry describes one T cell receptor beta chain. Its specificity is unknown. The source of the sample is a study of spatial heterogeneity in lung cancer. Study-wide points: At tumor resection, ubiquitous expanded TCRs were detected in blood more often than later.

Time point here: sample taken at primary tumor resection. In each case, whole RNA from tumor, nontumor lung or frozen PBMC was sequenced unsorted. TCRdb processed the 5' RACE reads anew with MiXCR; each CDR3 protein has one entry. The sample lists 40,000 to 55,000 distinct CDR3 sequences, 6.8% seen once, with roughly 45% in the top ten. The clonotype comes from a female donor with early-stage non-small cell lung cancer. This material consisted of PBMCs, taken at surgery.

The CDR3 loop is CATSDFSATETQYF. The DNA of the CDR3 is TGTGCCACCAGTGATTTTTCGGCGACTGAGACCCAGTACTTC. The genes are TRBV24-1 and TRBJ2-5; D remains unclear. CDR3 length: 14 amino acids. Germline V gives CDR1 KGHDR, CDR2 SFDVKD. Deletions cut 1 base from V and 5 bases from J, with 10 bases between.